This T cell receptor beta chain was obtained from a study of T cell responses to AZD1222 COVID-19 vaccine (dated by TCRdb to about 2021). With regard to the full study: AZD1222 recipients whose second dose came at about 4 weeks and those whose second dose came at about 12 weeks were combined into one group, since spike-specific TCR depth and breadth did not differ between the two schedules. A total of just over 230 trial participants underwent TCR sequencing, of whom about 200 had received two doses of AZD1222 and 26 had received two doses of the MenACWY control vaccine. Trial participants were enrolled by age into subgroups of 18-55, 56-69 and 70-plus years, and about 150, 27 and 61 TCR-sequenced participants, respectively, were included in these subgroups. General findings and caveats noted by the study authors: The 56-69-year group was small, and its depth increase did not reach significance, likely because of low power. Participants were mostly white British and included more females than males, and it was suggested by the authors that clonal diversity may have been underestimated. Because no samples from the day 14 peak response were available, repertoires could be characterized only after the peak T cell response. Epitopes outside the regions mutated in the B.1.351 and B.1.1.7 variants were reportedly recognized by nearly half of the unique spike-specific TCRs. A significant rise in spike-specific TCR breadth and depth was observed after two AZD1222 doses relative to day 0 and relative to MenACWY recipients. Conclusions about previously exposed vaccinees were limited because only 5 or 6 AZD1222 recipients were SARS-CoV-2 seropositive at baseline. CD4 TCRs associated with the vaccine covered the entire spike protein, and the dominant responses were in regions 160-218 and 743-854.

CDR1 and CDR2 are read off the germline V gene as SGHTA and FQGTGA. The CDR3, cysteine through phenylalanine, is 15 amino acids long. Just the 45-base CDR3 DNA is kept, in frame starting at base 1. V and J lose 4 bases and 2 bases, and a span of 14 bases separates them. Sample time point, as interpreted from the label and publication: baseline before first vaccination. The vaccinee samples were drawn from two UK trials, COV001 and COV002, one of which was a single-blind randomized controlled phase 2/3 trial testing AZD1222 (ChAdOx1 nCoV-19) in healthy adults. Trial participant PBMC samples were collected at day 0 and day 28 after the second dose for TCRbeta chain sequencing. On this clone: Its antigen specificity is not known. Per-base quality was not reported, and no clone a single base away is much larger than it.

The CDR3 regions of human TCRbeta chains were subjected to immunosequencing. Per the original workflow: TCRs in the repertoires were matched against a reference library of SARS-CoV-2-specific TCRs that had been generated with the MIRA antigen-specificity platform. Breadth meant the fraction of unique TCRs that were SARS-CoV-2-associated, whereas depth meant the fraction of total T cells that were SARS-CoV-2-associated. Using the MIRA data, each spike-specific TCR was assigned both to the spike region to which the TCR was reactive and to a CD4 or CD8 class. Log10-transformed breadth and depth values were compared by one-way ANOVA with Sidak's multiple comparisons tests. TCRdb took over this immuneACCESS table, retaining in-frame rearrangements with V and J assigned. Such tables are incomplete; in checked studies, under half of the missing clones stem from an unresolved V gene, and the remainder is unexplained. For V, J and clone size, that table is used; D and trimming come from the DNA. Counted in this sample were some 120,000 clones; 88% of them appeared once. The biggest ten clones account for about 5.4% of the sample.

The chain was built from TRBV7-3 and TRBJ1-1; D gene: possibly TRBD1, on 6 matching bases. This TCR was recovered from an adult in good health. The input for sequencing was peripheral blood, taken on day 0 of AZD1222 vaccination. The base sequence is TGTGCCAGCAGCTCCAACCGGGACATTAACACTGAAGCTTTCTTT. Translated, this is CASSSNRDINTEAFF.